This passage covers 15 T cell receptor beta chains from one sample sequenced in a study of T cell responses to AZD1222 COVID-19 vaccine (dated by TCRdb to the early 2020s). The sample's time point label, in plain terms: baseline before first vaccination. The protocol used for the library was the immunoSEQ multiplex PCR assay. Here the immuneACCESS table is served through TCRdb, limited to in-frame sequences with V and J called. Missing clones are a known gap in these copies; in checked studies unresolved V genes cover under half, and the rest lacks a known reason. The sample records around 91,000 clones, roughly 88% of which are singletons. The ten largest account for 15% to 20% of the sample. Sequencing used peripheral blood, obtained on day 0 of AZD1222 vaccination. These receptors were collected from an adult in good health.

The chain's CDR3 is CASSQPGLAGTNNEQFF. The CDR3 DNA sequence: TGTGCCAGCAGCCAGCCAGGCCTGGCGGGAACGAACAATGAGCAGTTCTTC. The V and J genes are TRBV3-1 (or the pseudogene TRBV3-2) and TRBJ2-1, with D tentatively TRBD2 (6 bases). There are 17 residues in the CDR3. V was cut by 3 bases and J by 5 bases, with 20 bases left in between. Per germline, CDR1 LGHDT and CDR2 YNNKEL (reference sequence).

The gene calls are TRBV7-8 and TRBJ1-2; 8 positions match TRBD1. The CDR3 sequence is 15 residues long. In germline, CDR1 is SGHVS, CDR2 FQNEAQ. The J segment lost 6 bases and the V segment lost 5 bases, leaving 11 bases of the junction unmatched. CDR3 sequence: CASSPTAGGEDGYTF. CDR3 nucleotide sequence: TGTGCCAGCAGCCCGACGGCAGGGGGCGAGGATGGCTACACCTTC.

The rearrangement uses TRBV6-1 and TRBJ2-7, with 11 bases fitting TRBD1. The CDR3 contains 16 residues. Trimming removed 3 bases from V and 4 bases from J; junction bases left unmatched: 8. Germline V gene data show CDR1 as MNHNS and CDR2 as SASEGT. CDR3 protein: CASSDDRDRGSYEQYF. The CDR3 DNA reads TGTGCCAGCAGTGACGATCGGGACAGGGGGTCGTACGAGCAGTACTTC.

This clone was seen once. The V and J genes are TRBV4-2 and TRBJ2-3; 13 bases map to TRBD2. The germline gives CDR1 LGHNA, CDR2 YNFKEQ. CDR3 length equals 18 residues. V shed 1 base and J 5 bases; nucleotides not matched to a gene: 9. In DNA, the CDR3 is TGTGCCAGCAGCCAAGGAACTAGCGGGAGGGATTTGATAGATACGCAGTATTTT. Translation: CASSQGTSGRDLIDTQYF.

J is TRBJ2-1 and V is TRBV19; D unresolved. V shed 9 bases and J shed 0 bases, with 12 bases lying between them. The germline V gene encodes CDR1 LNHDA and CDR2 SQIVND (reference sequence). This CDR3 is built from 14 residues. The CDR3 spells CASQTDSSYNEQFF. The CDR3, as DNA: TGTGCCAGCCAAACTGATAGCTCCTACAATGAGCAGTTCTTC.

The genes are TRBV12-5 and TRBJ2-7; D gene ambiguous. Trimming cost V 2 bases and J 5 bases, with 10 bases left between them. CDR3 length: 13 residues. Germline loops: CDR1 LGHNT, CDR2 FRNRAP. The CDR3 reads CASGLTHGDEQYF. CDR3 nucleotides: TGTGCTAGTGGTTTGACCCACGGAGACGAGCAGTACTTC.

DNA of the CDR3: TGTGCCAGCAGTGGTCTGGGGGTAGACTATGGCTACACCTTC. Its protein is CASSGLGVDYGYTF. The chain links TRBV2 to TRBJ1-2; tentatively, D is TRBD1 (5 bases). The CDR3 has 14 amino acids. V was cut by 4 bases and J by 3 bases, with 12 bases left in between. CDR1 SNHLY and CDR2 FYNNEI come from the germline V gene.

V gene TRBV6-6 combines with J gene TRBJ1-3, with D possibly being TRBD1 (5 bases). In germline, CDR1 is MNHNY, CDR2 SVGAGI (reference sequence). V was cut by 5 bases and J by 0 bases, with 14 bases left in between. This CDR3 spans 16 amino acids. The CDR3 reads CASSRWWGSSGNTIYF. The CDR3 DNA reads TGTGCCAGCAGTCGATGGTGGGGGAGCTCTGGAAACACCATATATTTT.

The rearrangement joins TRBV28 to TRBJ1-4; the D is unclear. V lost 3 bases, J lost 7 bases, and 12 bases lay in between. The CDR3 length is 14 residues. Germline V gene data show CDR1 as MDHEN and CDR2 as SYDVKM. The CDR3 nucleotides read TGTGCCAGCAGTTTTACCCGTTGGGCTGAAAAACTGTTTTTT. This gives the protein CASSFTRWAEKLFF.

The rearrangement links TRBV5-6 to TRBJ2-1; D possibly uses TRBD1 or TRBD2 (5 bases each). Germline-derived CDR1 and CDR2 are SGHDT and YYEEEE. V was clipped by 4 bases and J by 8 bases, with 13 bases between them. The CDR3 has 13 amino acids. The CDR3 loop is CASSPWGSDEQFF. The DNA of the CDR3 is TGTGCCAGCAGCCCTTGGGGGAGTGATGAGCAGTTCTTC.

The V and J genes are TRBV7-3 and TRBJ2-1; 8 nucleotides line up with TRBD2. The CDR3 is made up of 15 amino acids. Germline CDR1 and CDR2: SGHTA and FQGTGA. The V segment lost 5 bases and the J segment 6 bases; nucleotides outside the gene matches: 9. The CDR3 DNA reads as TGTGCCAGCAGCCCTGTGGCTAGCGGGCCCAATGAGCAGTTCTTC. Translated, it gives CASSPVASGPNEQFF.

The V and J genes are TRBV27 and TRBJ1-5, with 7 bases matching TRBD1. V lost 2 bases and J lost 0; bases outside the gene matches: 7. The V gene's germline CDR1 is MNHEY and CDR2 SMNVEV (reference sequence). This CDR3 region has 17 residues. This CDR3 reads CASSLGSGGYSNQPQHF. DNA of the CDR3: TGTGCCAGCAGTTTAGGATCAGGGGGATATAGCAATCAGCCCCAGCATTTT.

The J gene is TRBJ2-3, the V gene TRBV9; possible D gene TRBD1, 6 bases. Germline assignment: CDR1 SGDLS and CDR2 YYNGEE. The CDR3 is 17 residues long. Between the trimmed V and J ends, which lost 1 base and 0 bases, there was a span of 15 bases. This CDR3 is CASSVNLWTASTDTQYF. The CDR3 DNA reads as TGTGCCAGCAGCGTAAATCTCTGGACAGCTAGCACAGATACGCAGTATTTT.

V gene TRBV6-5 combines with J gene TRBJ2-7; 9 nucleotides line up with TRBD1. V gave up 2 bases and J gave up 7 bases; unmatched junction bases: 6. Germline CDR1 MNHEY, CDR2 SVGAGI. The length of the CDR3 is 14 residues. This chain's CDR3 is CASSYGTGMREQYF. In nucleotides, the CDR3 is TGTGCCAGCAGTTACGGGACAGGGATGAGGGAGCAGTACTTC.

V and J are TRBV7-3 and TRBJ1-6, with D possibly matching TRBD1 (6 bases). There are 14 residues in the CDR3. Germline loops: CDR1 SGHTA, CDR2 FQGTGA. V was trimmed by 2 bases and J by 7 bases, leaving 9 bases between them. The CDR3 sequence is CASSLQGRNSPLHF. For the CDR3, the DNA is TGTGCCAGCAGCTTACAGGGGCGAAATTCACCCCTCCACTTT.